This is a list of T cell receptor beta chains from one sample in a study of technical replicates of blood from a few donors. Sequencing was performed with immunoSEQ multiplex PCR; in TCRdb, only in-frame clones are kept and a portion is missing. The data show fewer than 110,000 clones, 96% seen once. Sequencing was performed on T cells isolated from PBMCs. The receptors here all came from a human donor in good health. CDR3s include the opening cysteine and the closing phenylalanine or tryptophan. The D gene is left open where the match is weak. Clone size is given for some rows only: seen once, a few or many times, or a class if the clone is expanded.

cdr3_length j_call clone_size v_call d_call cdr3_nt cdr3_aa
13 TRBJ2-3 . TRBV28 . TGTGCCAGCACCCGGAGGATCACAGATACGCAGTATTTT CASTRRITDTQYF
14 TRBJ2-5 . TRBV5-4 . TGTGCCAGCAGCTTAAACCCAAGGGGGGAGACCCAGTACTTC CASSLNPRGETQYF
16 TRBJ2-5 . TRBV7-7 TRBD2 TGTGCCAGCAGCTTAGCATCCTCCGCGGGAGGGGAGACCCAGTACTTC CASSLASSAGGETQYF
14 TRBJ1-1 once TRBV4-1 . TGCGCCAGCAGCCAAGTCCTACCCGAGACTGAAGCTTTCTTT CASSQVLPETEAFF
23 TRBJ2-1 once TRBV2 TRBD2 TGTGCCAGCAGTGAAGACGGGATCGGGACTAGCGGGAGTAGGAGCACTCCCCACAATGAGCAGTTCTTC CASSEDGIGTSGSRSTPHNEQFF
16 TRBJ2-4 . TRBV4-1 . TGCGCCAGCAGCCATCCCCCCGGGACTTCCAAAAACATTCAGTACTTC CASSHPPGTSKNIQYF
15 TRBJ2-7 . TRBV11-3 TRBD1 TGTGCCAGCAGCTCCTGGACAGGGGGAGACTACGAGCAGTACTTC CASSSWTGGDYEQYF
15 TRBJ2-1 . TRBV27 . TGTGCCAGCAGACTCGGGAGTAATGGGTGGAATGAGCAGTTCTTC CASRLGSNGWNEQFF
12 TRBJ2-1 . TRBV9 TRBD2 TGTGCCAGCAGCGCGACTAGCGATGAGCAGTTCTTC CASSATSDEQFF
17 TRBJ2-5 . TRBV7-8 . TGTGCCAGCAGCTCCCCTAGCTGGAGGGGTAGTGTCGAGACCCAGTACTTC CASSSPSWRGSVETQYF
16 TRBJ2-7 . TRBV27 TRBD1 TGTGCCAGCAGGTTGACCGGGACAGACCAATACTACGAGCAGTACTTC CASRLTGTDQYYEQYF
15 TRBJ2-7 once TRBV27 . TGTGCCAGCAGTCCCTTGGGGGCAGGAGCCTACGAGCAGTACTTC CASSPLGAGAYEQYF
17 TRBJ2-2 once TRBV19 . TGTGCCAGTAGTATAGCCCCTCCCAGGGCGAACACCGGGGAGCTGTTTTTT CASSIAPPRANTGELFF
12 TRBJ1-1 once TRBV5-1 . TGCGCCAGCCGGCCAGGGGAAACTGAAGCTTTCTTT CASRPGETEAFF
13 TRBJ1-1 . TRBV29-1 TRBD1 TGCAGCGTTGATCCGGACAGGCGCACTGAAGCTTTCTTT CSVDPDRRTEAFF
14 TRBJ1-1 . TRBV5-1 TRBD1 TGCGCCAGCAGCCTACAGGGGGCGGAGGGTGAAGCTTTCTTT CASSLQGAEGEAFF
15 TRBJ2-2 . TRBV28 . TGTGCCAGCAGTTTATGGAGCAAATCTTTAGGGGAGCTGTTTTTT CASSLWSKSLGELFF
16 TRBJ2-5 . TRBV5-5 TRBD1 TGTGCCAGCAGCTTTGAACCTGACAGGGATCGAGAGACCCAGTACTTC CASSFEPDRDRETQYF
14 TRBJ1-2 . TRBV30 . TGTGCCTGGAGTGTACTTGGGGGGGTGTATGGCTACACCTTC CAWSVLGGVYGYTF
13 TRBJ1-1 . TRBV2 . TGTGCCAGCAGTGACCCTGTCAACACTGAAGCTTTCTTT CASSDPVNTEAFF
17 TRBJ2-5 . TRBV27 TRBD2 TGTGCCAGCAGCCAACTAGCGGGGGTAGGGGGCCAAGAGACCCAGTACTTC CASSQLAGVGGQETQYF
15 TRBJ2-7 . TRBV21-1 . TGTGCCAGCAGCAACCGGGACAGGGTAATCCACGAGCAGTACTTC CASSNRDRVIHEQYF